A selection of T cell receptor beta chains follows, all from one sample in a study of blood T cell repertoires in COVID-19. TCRdb's copy holds only in-frame clones and misses some; the assay was immunoSEQ multiplex PCR. The sample has around 20,000 clones, about 90% seen once. Sample: peripheral blood. The receptors stem from a human donor in a cohort sampled during active COVID-19. Both conserved end residues are part of each CDR3. Fields, in order: V gene, J gene, CDR3 protein.

>TRBV16|TRBJ2-6
CASSQGRGSGANVLTF
>TRBV7-2|TRBJ2-2
CASSLGSGTSGVGELFF
>TRBV5-4|TRBJ2-3
CASSLSVAGGSDTQYF
>TRBV28|TRBJ1-1
CASSFRGGIEAFF
>TRBV19|TRBJ1-1
CASSVGGWRNTEAFF
>TRBV10-3|TRBJ1-4
CAISDPVTTNEKLFF
>TRBV11-2|TRBJ2-3
CASSPEGTSGTQYF
>TRBV6-1|TRBJ2-4
CASSDSGGAKNIQYF
>TRBV7-9|TRBJ2-2
CASRFGTGGTGELFF
>TRBV5-1|TRBJ2-5
CASSWGQAQETQYF
>TRBV5-1|TRBJ2-1
CASSLVQGSYNEQFF
>TRBV19|TRBJ1-5
CASHGQFSNQPQHF
>TRBV7-6|TRBJ2-1
CASTPVGSGGSYNEQFF
>TRBV7-2|TRBJ2-1
CASSFTSGQQGEQFF
>TRBV7-2|TRBJ1-3
CASSLGGVNTIYF
>TRBV10-3|TRBJ2-1
CAINTGLAAYNEQFF
>TRBV6-2/TRBV6-3|TRBJ2-3
CASSSNLPGLAGPDTQYF
>TRBV7-2|TRBJ2-3
CASSPPGLAGGGDTQYF